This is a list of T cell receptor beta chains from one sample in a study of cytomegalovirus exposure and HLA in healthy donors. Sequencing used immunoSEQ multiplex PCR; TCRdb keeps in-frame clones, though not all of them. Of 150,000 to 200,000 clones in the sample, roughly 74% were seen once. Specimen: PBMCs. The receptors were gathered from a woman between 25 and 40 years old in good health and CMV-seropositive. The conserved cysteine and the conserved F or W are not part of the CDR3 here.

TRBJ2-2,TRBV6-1,ASGGMTGELF
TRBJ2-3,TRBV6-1,ASSGIAGGGTDTQY
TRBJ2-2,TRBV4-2,ASSQGVRDRGTGELF
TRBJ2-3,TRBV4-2,ASSQATTFTDTQY
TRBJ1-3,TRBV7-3,ASRRPGTGAGNTIY
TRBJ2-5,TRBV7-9,ASRFPQGGETQY
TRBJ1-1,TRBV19,ASSDRGEWTEAF
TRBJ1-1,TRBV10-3,AISGYDRETEAF
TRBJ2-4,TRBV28,ASSSFGAKNIQY
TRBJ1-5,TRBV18,ASSPGRGSNQPQH
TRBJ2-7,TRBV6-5,ASSGTSGSLDEQY
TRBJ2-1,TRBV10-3,AISLVSGRAWNEQF
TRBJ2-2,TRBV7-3,ASSPGQGALTGELF
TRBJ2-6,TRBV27,ASRRFSGANVLT
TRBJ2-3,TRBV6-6,ASSNSGDGAQY
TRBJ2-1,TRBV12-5,ASGLDWREPYNEQF
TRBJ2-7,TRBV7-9,ASSLRGAGGYEQY
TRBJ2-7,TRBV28,ASSLGMIAGEQY
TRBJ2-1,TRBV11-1,ASSRGTGGGEQF
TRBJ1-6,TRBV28,ASSQPRQSLNSPLH
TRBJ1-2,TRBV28,ASNPGQGAGYT
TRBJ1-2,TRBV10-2,ASSGLGQSSLGYT
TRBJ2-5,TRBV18,ASSPERAAMGTQY
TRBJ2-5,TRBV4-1,ASSPRGRRETQY
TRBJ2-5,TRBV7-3,ASSPSGMKETQY
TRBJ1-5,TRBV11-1,ASSLVRGPPIQPQH
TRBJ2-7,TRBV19,ASSPTTGAGAYEQY
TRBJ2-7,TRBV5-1,ASRAGTASSYEQY
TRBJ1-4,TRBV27,ASSSRGGQGAHNEKLF
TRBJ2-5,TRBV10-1,ASSELAGGQETQY
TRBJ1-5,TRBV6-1,ASSRLPYSNQPQH
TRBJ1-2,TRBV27,ASSLRSGGRNYGYT
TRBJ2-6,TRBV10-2,ASSEGRASGANVLT
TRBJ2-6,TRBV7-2,ASSWDRGPSGANVLT
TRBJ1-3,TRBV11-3,ASSLEDTGIYPGNTIY
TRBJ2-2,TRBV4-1,ASSQVNRNTGELF
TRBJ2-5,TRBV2,ASSDNSGGPEQETQY
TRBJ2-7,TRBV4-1,ASSQPGTGNKPYEQY
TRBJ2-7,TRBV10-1,ASSRGQGGEQY
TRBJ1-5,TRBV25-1,ASSEGGGSNQPQH
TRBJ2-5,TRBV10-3,AISESMPGRETQY
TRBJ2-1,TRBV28,ASSSLSYNEQF
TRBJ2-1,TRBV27,ASSPYGTGGTTREQF
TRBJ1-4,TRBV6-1,ASSHNRGTNEKLF
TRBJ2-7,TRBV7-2,ASSLSSGHDYEQY
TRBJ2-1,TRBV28,ASSPSSGGKKSYNEQF
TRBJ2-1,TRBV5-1,ASSFTGSSYNEQF
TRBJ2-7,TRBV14,ASSQTAGAYEQY
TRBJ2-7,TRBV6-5,ASSFGLETGEQY
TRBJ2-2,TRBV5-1,ASTRGTGSTGELL
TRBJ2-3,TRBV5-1,ASSATGLAGDTSTDTQY
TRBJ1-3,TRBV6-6,ASTLSLIGNTIY
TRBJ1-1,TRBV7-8,ASSSHSFEAF
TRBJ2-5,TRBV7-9,SSSLTAGQETQY
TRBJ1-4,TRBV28,ASSQQGASEKLF
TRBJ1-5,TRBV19,ASSISDSAYQPQH
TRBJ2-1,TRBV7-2,ASSSKRTSGAEQF
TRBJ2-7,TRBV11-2,ASSSSRGLTYEQY
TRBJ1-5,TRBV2,ASSDGTGRQPQH